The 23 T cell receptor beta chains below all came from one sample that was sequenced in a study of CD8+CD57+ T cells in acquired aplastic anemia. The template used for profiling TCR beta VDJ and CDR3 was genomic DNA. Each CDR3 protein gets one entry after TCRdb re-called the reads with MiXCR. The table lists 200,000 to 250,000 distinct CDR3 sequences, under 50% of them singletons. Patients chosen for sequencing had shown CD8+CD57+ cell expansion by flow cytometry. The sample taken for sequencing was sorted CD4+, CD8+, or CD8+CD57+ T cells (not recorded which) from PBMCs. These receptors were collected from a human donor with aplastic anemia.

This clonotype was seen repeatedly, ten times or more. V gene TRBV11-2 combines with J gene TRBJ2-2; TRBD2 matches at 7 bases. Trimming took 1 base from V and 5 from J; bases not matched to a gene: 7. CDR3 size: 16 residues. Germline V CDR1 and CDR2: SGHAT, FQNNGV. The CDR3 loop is CASSLGGGVRTGELFF. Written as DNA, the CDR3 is TGTGCCAGCAGCTTAGGGGGGGGGGTAAGGACCGGGGAGCTGTTTTTT.

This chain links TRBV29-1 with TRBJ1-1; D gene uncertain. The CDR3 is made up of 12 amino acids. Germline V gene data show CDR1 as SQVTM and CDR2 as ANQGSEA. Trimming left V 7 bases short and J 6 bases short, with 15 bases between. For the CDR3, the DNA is TGCAGCGCAAACACGGGCGTGGCTGAAGCTTTCTTT. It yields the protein CSANTGVAEAFF.

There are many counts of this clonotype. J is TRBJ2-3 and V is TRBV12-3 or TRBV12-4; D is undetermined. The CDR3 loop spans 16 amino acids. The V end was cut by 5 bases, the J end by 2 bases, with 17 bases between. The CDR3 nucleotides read TGTGCCAGCAGTGACCCGCTGAAGCGAGCCACAGATACGCAGTATTTT. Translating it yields CASSDPLKRATDTQYF.

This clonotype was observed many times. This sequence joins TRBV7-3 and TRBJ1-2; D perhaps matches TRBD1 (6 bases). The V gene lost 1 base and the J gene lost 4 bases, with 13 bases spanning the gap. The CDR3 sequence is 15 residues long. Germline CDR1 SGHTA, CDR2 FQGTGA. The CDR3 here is CASSLNPDSSYGYTF. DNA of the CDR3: TGTGCCAGCAGCTTAAATCCGGACAGCTCCTATGGCTACACCTTC.

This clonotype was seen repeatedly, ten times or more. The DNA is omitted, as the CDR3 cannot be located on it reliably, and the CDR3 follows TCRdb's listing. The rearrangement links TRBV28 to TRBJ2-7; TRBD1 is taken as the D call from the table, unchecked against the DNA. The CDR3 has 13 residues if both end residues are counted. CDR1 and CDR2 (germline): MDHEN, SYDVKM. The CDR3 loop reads CASSSVRGHEQYF.

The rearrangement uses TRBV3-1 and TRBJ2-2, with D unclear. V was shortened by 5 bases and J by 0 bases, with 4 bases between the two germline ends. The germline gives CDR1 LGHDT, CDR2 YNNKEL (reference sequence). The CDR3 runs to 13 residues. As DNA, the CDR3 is TGTGCCAGCAGCAGGGCGAACACCGGGGAGCTGTTTTTT. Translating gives CASSRANTGELFF.

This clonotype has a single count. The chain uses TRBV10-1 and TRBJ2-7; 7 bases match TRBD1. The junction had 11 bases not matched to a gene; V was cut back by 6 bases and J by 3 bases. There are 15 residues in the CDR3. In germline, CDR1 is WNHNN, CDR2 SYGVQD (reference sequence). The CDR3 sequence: CASSQDREGRYEQYF. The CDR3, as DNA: TGCGCCAGCAGCCAAGACAGGGAAGGGCGCTACGAGCAGTACTTC.

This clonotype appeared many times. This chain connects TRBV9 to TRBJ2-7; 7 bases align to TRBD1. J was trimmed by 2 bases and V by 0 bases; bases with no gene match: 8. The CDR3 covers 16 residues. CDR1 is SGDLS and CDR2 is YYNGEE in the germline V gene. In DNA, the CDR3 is TGTGCCAGCAGCGTAGGGGCGACAGGGAGTACCTACGAGCAGTACTTC. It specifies CASSVGATGSTYEQYF.

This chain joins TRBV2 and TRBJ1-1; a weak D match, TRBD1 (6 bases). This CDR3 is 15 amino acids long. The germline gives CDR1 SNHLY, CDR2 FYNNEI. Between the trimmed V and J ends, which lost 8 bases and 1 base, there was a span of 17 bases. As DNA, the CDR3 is TGTGCCAGCCTAGTGGGGGCCGGGGGGAACACTGAAGCTTTCTTT. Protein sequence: CASLVGAGGNTEAFF.

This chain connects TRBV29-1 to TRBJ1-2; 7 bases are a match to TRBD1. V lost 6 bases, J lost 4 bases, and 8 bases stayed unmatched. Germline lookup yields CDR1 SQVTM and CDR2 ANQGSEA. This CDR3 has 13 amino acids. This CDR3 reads CSVRDSFSYGYTF. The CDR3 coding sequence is TGCAGCGTAAGGGACAGCTTTTCCTATGGCTACACCTTC.

CDR3 DNA: TGTGCCACCAGTGGGACAGGGGAAGAGACCCAGTACTTC. Its protein product is CATSGTGEETQYF. The chain links TRBV24-1 to TRBJ2-5, with 9 bases identical to TRBD1. From germline, CDR1 is KGHDR and CDR2 SFDVKD. CDR3 length: 13 amino acids. The ends lost 5 bases at V and 3 bases at J; junction bases unmatched: 0.

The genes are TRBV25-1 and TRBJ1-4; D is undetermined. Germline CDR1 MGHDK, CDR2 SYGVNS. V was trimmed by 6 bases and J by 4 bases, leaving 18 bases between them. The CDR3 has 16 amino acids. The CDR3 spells CASSSPESRINEKLFF. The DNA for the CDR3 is TGTGCCAGCAGCTCCCCCGAATCTCGGATTAATGAAAAACTGTTTTTT.

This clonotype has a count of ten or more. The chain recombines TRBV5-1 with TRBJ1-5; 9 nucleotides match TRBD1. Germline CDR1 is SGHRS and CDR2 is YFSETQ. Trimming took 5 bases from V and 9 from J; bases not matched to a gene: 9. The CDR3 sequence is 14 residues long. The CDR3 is CASRPGQGVGPQHF. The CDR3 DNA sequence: TGCGCCAGCAGACCGGGACAGGGAGTAGGGCCCCAGCATTTT.

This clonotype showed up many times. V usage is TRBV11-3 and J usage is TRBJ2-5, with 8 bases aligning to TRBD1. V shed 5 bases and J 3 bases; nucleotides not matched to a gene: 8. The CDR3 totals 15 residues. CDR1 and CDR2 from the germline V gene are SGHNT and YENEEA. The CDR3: CASSPRQGREETQYF. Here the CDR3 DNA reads TGTGCCAGCAGCCCCCGACAGGGGCGAGAAGAGACCCAGTACTTC.

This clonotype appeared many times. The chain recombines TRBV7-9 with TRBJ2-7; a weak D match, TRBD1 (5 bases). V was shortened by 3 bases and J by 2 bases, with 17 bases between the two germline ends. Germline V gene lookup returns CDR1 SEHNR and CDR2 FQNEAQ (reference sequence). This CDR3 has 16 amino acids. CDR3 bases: TGTGCCAGCAGCTTTAGCTCCTCAGGGAATACCTACGAGCAGTACTTC. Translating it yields CASSFSSSGNTYEQYF.

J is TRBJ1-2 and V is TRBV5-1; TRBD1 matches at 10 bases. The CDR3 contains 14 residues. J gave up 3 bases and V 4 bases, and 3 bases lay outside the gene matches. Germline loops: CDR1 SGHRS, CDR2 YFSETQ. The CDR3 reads CASSEGQGHYGYTF. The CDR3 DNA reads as TGCGCCAGCAGCGAGGGACAGGGGCACTATGGCTACACCTTC. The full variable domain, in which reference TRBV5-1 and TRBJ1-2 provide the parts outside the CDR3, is KAGVTQTPRYLIKTRGQQVTLSCSPISGHRSVSWYQQTPGQGLQFLFEYFSETQRNKGNFPGRFSGRQFSNSRSEMNVSTLELGDSALYLCASSEGQGHYGYTFGSGTRLTVV.

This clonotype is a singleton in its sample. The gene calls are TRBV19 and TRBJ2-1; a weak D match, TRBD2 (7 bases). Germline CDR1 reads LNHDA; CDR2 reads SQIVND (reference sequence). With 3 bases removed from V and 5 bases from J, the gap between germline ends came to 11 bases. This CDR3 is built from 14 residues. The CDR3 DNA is TGTGCCAGTAGTATCGGGGGGCGCCACAATGAGCAGTTCTTC. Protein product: CASSIGGRHNEQFF.

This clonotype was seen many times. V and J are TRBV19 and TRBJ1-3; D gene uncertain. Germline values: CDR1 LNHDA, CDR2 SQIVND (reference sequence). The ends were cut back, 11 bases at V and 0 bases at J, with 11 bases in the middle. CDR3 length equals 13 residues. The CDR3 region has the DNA TGTGCCTCTTCAAGCAGCTCTGGAAACACCATATATTTT. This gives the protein CASSSSSGNTIYF.

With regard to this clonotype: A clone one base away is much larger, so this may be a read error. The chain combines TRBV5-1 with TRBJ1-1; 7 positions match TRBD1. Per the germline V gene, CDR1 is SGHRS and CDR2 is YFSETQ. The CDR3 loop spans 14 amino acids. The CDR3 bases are TGCGCCAGCAGCTTATTGGGACAGCTCACTGGAGCTTTCTTT. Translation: CASSLLGQLTGAFF.

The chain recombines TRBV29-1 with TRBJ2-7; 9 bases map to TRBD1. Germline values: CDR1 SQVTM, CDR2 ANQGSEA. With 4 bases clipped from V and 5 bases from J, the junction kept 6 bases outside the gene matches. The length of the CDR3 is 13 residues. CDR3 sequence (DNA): TGCAGCGTTGGTCGTACAGGGGGCCACGAGCAGTACTTC. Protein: CSVGRTGGHEQYF.

Here the CDR3 reads CATSGVPGQFNSYEQYF. In DNA, the CDR3 is TGTGCCACCAGTGGGGTACCGGGACAGTTTAACTCCTACGAGCAGTACTTC. The gene calls are TRBV24-1 and TRBJ2-7; TRBD1 matches 7 bases. Losses at the gene ends were 5 bases for V and 0 bases for J; bases not matched to a gene: 12. CDR1 and CDR2 from the germline V gene are KGHDR and SFDVKD. This CDR3 spans 17 amino acids.

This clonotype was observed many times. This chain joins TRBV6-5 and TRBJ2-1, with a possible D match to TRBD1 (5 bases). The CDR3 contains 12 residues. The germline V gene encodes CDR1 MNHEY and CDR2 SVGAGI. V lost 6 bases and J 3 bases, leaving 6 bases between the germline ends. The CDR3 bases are TGTGCCAGCAGCAGGGACTACAATGAGCAGTTCTTC. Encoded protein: CASSRDYNEQFF.

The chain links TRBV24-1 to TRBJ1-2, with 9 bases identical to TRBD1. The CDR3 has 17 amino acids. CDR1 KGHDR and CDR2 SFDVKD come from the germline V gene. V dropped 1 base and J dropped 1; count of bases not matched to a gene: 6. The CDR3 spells CATSDLPRDRDNYGYTF. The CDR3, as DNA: TGTGCCACCAGTGATTTACCCCGGGACAGGGATAACTATGGCTACACCTTC.